This T cell receptor beta chain was recorded in a study of blood T cell repertoires in COVID-19. Study details: COVID-19 samples collected from the United States, Italy and Spain covered acute and convalescent phases.

Patients in Seattle were enrolled during active infection, then followed longitudinally. Sequencing used immunoSEQ multiplex PCR; TCRdb keeps in-frame clones, though not all of them. The table records fewer than 350,000 clones, approximately 88% of them present only once. In this sample, this clone turned up once. The receptor was derived from a woman in her 30s with COVID-19, enrolled during active disease. The sequencing sample was made of peripheral blood.

In nucleotides, the CDR3 is TGTGCCAGCAGCTTAGGGATACAGCTCTATGGCTACACCTTC. It specifies CASSLGIQLYGYTF. The genes are TRBV11-2 and TRBJ1-2, with unresolved D. From germline, CDR1 is SGHAT and CDR2 FQNNGV. With 1 base removed from V and 4 bases from J, the gap between germline ends came to 10 bases. The CDR3 is 14 residues long.